These T cell receptor beta chains were read from a single sample in a study of long-term antiretroviral therapy in people with HIV. Libraries were prepared by immunoSEQ multiplex PCR; TCRdb keeps only in-frame clonotypes and omits some of them. The sample has about 26,000 clones, around 86% seen once. The sample here was unsorted PBMCs, taken approximately 2.6 years after starting antiretroviral therapy. All receptors come from a man in his forties with HIV. Both conserved end residues are part of each CDR3. Fields, in order: clone size, V gene, J gene, D gene, CDR3 protein, CDR3 DNA. The D gene is left open where the match is weak. Where a row states a size, it is once, few, many or the class of an expanded clone; other rows omit it.

.	TRBV7-6	TRBJ2-1	TRBD2	CASSLAPSGAYNEQFF	TGTGCCAGCAGCTTAGCCCCTAGCGGGGCTTACAATGAGCAGTTCTTC
once	TRBV11-2	TRBJ2-7	.	CASSLRDKDYEQYF	TGTGCCAGCAGCTTACGGGACAAGGACTACGAGCAGTACTTC
.	TRBV7-8	TRBJ1-1	.	CASSLYGVGDTEAFF	TGTGCCAGCAGCTTGTACGGGGTTGGTGACACTGAAGCTTTCTTT
.	TRBV10-3	TRBJ1-1	.	CAISSGGYTEAFF	TGTGCCATCAGTTCCGGGGGCTACACTGAAGCTTTCTTT
.	TRBV4-1	TRBJ1-2	.	CASSQVQGVDGYTF	TGCGCCAGCAGCCAAGTACAGGGTGTGGATGGCTACACCTTC
.	TRBV9	TRBJ1-3	.	CASSLGTAVGNTIYF	TGTGCCAGCAGCCTTGGGACGGCCGTTGGAAACACCATATATTTT
.	TRBV14	TRBJ2-1	.	CASSQERVRSSYNEQFF	TGTGCCAGCAGCCAAGAAAGGGTTCGAAGCTCCTACAATGAGCAGTTCTTC
.	TRBV5-1	TRBJ1-2	.	CASSLGAGVVGYTF	TGCGCCAGCAGCTTGGGGGCAGGGGTGGTTGGCTACACCTTC
.	TRBV9	TRBJ1-1	.	CASSVAGRALGTEAFF	TGTGCCAGCAGCGTCGCAGGGAGGGCCCTTGGGACTGAAGCTTTCTTT
few	TRBV4-3	TRBJ1-3	TRBD1	CASSQGQGIRNTIYF	TGCGCCAGCAGCCAAGGACAGGGGATAAGAAACACCATATATTTT
.	TRBV29-1	TRBJ1-1	.	CSVPQATEAFF	TGCAGCGTCCCGCAAGCCACTGAAGCTTTCTTT
.	TRBV9	TRBJ2-7	.	CASSPGGSSYEQYF	TGTGCCAGCAGCCCCGGCGGCTCTTCCTACGAGCAGTACTTC
.	TRBV28	TRBJ2-5	.	CASSGARLGRGETQYF	TGTGCCAGCAGTGGGGCCCGCCTAGGTAGGGGAGAGACCCAGTACTTC
.	TRBV7-9	TRBJ1-1	.	CASSLEQHTEAFF	TGTGCCAGCAGCTTAGAACAACATACAGAAGCTTTCTTT
.	TRBV25-1	TRBJ1-5	.	CASSGVNQPQHF	TGTGCCAGCAGTGGGGTCAATCAGCCCCAGCATTTT
.	TRBV7-7	TRBJ2-7	.	CASSLGEKGEQYF	TGTGCTAGCAGCTTAGGGGAAAAGGGCGAGCAGTACTTC
.	TRBV19	TRBJ1-2	.	CASSIDHGHANYGYTF	TGTGCCAGTAGTATAGATCACGGACATGCGAACTATGGCTACACCTTC
.	TRBV11-2	TRBJ2-1	TRBD2	CASSQRASGVGEQFF	TGTGCCAGCAGCCAGCGGGCTAGCGGGGTCGGAGAGCAGTTCTTC
.	TRBV11-3	TRBJ2-7	.	CASSLDGYEQYF	TGTGCCAGCAGCTTAGATGGCTACGAGCAGTACTTC
.	TRBV19	TRBJ2-7	TRBD1	CASSRTGLGYEQYF	TGTGCCAGTAGCCGGACAGGGCTTGGCTACGAGCAGTACTTC
.	TRBV9	TRBJ1-1	.	CASSVGSDHTEAFF	TGTGCCAGCAGCGTAGGATCCGACCACACTGAAGCTTTCTTT
.	TRBV13	TRBJ2-7	.	CASSLRGDPGYEQYF	TGTGCCAGCAGCTTACGAGGGGACCCAGGATACGAGCAGTACTTC
.	TRBV4-3	TRBJ2-7	.	CASSQGGRGYEQYF	TGCGCCAGCAGCCAAGGTGGCAGGGGCTACGAGCAGTACTTC
few	TRBV7-9	TRBJ1-5	.	CASSLPPQPQHF	TGTGCCAGCAGCTTGCCCCCACAGCCCCAGCATTTT
.	TRBV10-2	TRBJ2-7	TRBD1	CASMTGGEQYF	TGCGCCAGCATGACAGGGGGAGAGCAGTACTTC
.	TRBV4-3	TRBJ2-1	.	CASSQGIAANEQFF	TGCGCCAGCAGCCAAGGGATAGCGGCCAATGAGCAGTTCTTC
once	TRBV5-1	TRBJ2-5	TRBD1	CASSRGQGKVETQYF	TGCGCCAGCAGCCGAGGACAGGGGAAGGTGGAGACCCAGTACTTC
.	TRBV4-1	TRBJ1-1	.	CASSHPNDRPNTEAFF	TGCGCCAGCAGCCACCCCAATGACAGGCCGAACACTGAAGCTTTCTTT
.	TRBV5-1	TRBJ2-6	.	CASSLGQEAGANVLTF	TGCGCCAGCAGCTTGGGACAGGAGGCTGGGGCCAACGTCCTGACTTTC
.	TRBV7-9	TRBJ2-1	TRBD2	CASRYLRGLADEQFF	TGTGCCAGCAGATATCTCCGGGGACTAGCGGATGAGCAGTTCTTC
few	TRBV4-1	TRBJ1-2	.	CASSQEKRSALYGYTF	TGCGCCAGCAGCCAAGAAAAGCGATCGGCACTCTATGGCTACACCTTC
few	TRBV25-1	TRBJ1-1	.	CASRRGILEAFF	TGTGCCAGCAGAAGGGGAATCTTAGAAGCTTTCTTT
.	TRBV5-6	TRBJ1-1	TRBD1	CASADRGLGAFF	TGTGCCAGCGCCGACAGGGGGCTTGGAGCTTTCTTT
.	TRBV2	TRBJ2-7	TRBD1	CASSEPGGDYEQYF	TGTGCCAGCAGTGAACCAGGGGGCGACTACGAGCAGTACTTC
few	TRBV19	TRBJ1-1	TRBD1	CASMLQGIGTEAFF	TGTGCCAGTATGCTACAGGGGATTGGCACTGAAGCTTTCTTT
.	TRBV15	TRBJ1-2	.	CATSRDSYGYTF	TGTGCCACCAGCAGAGACTCCTATGGCTACACCTTC